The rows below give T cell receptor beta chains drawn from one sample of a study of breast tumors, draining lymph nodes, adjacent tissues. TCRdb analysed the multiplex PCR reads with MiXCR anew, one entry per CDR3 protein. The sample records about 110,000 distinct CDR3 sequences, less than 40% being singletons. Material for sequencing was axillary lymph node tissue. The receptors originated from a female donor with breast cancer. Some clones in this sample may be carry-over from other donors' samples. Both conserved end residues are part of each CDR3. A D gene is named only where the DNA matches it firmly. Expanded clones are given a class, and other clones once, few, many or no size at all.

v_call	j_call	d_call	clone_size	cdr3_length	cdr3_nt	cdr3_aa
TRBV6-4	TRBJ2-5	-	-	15	TGTGCCAGCAGTCCATACCGGGGGCCCTGGGAGACCCAGTACTTC	CASSPYRGPWETQYF
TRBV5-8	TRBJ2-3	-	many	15	TGTGCCAGCAGCCAAAAGACGGTTCGCACAGATACGCAGTATTTT	CASSQKTVRTDTQYF
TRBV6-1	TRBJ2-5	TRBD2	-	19	TGTGCCAGCAGTGGTTGGCGGCGGGGGGGCCGGACGTACCAAGAGACCCAGTACTTC	CASSGWRRGGRTYQETQYF
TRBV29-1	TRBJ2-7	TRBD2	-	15	TGCAGCGTTAGAACCGGGACTAGCGTCGCCTACGAGCAGTACTTC	CSVRTGTSVAYEQYF
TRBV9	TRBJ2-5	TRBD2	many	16	TGTGCCAGCAGCGTAGAAGGGCGGGAGTGGGGAGAGACCCAGTACTTC	CASSVEGREWGETQYF
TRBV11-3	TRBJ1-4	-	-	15	TGTGCCAGCAGCTTATCTATGGGGGGTGGCGAAAAACTGTTTTTT	CASSLSMGGGEKLFF
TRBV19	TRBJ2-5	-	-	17	TGTGCCAGTAGTAGACCACGAAGGGTCAGCTTCCAAGAGACCCAGTACTTC	CASSRPRRVSFQETQYF
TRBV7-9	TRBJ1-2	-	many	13	TGTGCCAGCAGTCCTACAGGAAACTATGGCTACACCTTC	CASSPTGNYGYTF
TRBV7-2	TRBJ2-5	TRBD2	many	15	TGTGCCAGCAGCTCCACGGGACTAGCGGGAGAGACCCAGTACTTC	CASSSTGLAGETQYF
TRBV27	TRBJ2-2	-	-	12	TGTGCCTGCAGTTTAGGCACCGGGGAGCTGTTTTTT	CACSLGTGELFF
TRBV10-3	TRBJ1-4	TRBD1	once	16	TGTGCCATCAGTGAGCCTGACAGGGGAACTAATGAAAAACTGTTTTTT	CAISEPDRGTNEKLFF
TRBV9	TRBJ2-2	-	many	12	TGTGCCAGCAGCGACGGGGTCGGGGAGCTGTTTTTT	CASSDGVGELFF
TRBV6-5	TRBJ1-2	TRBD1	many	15	TGTGCCAGCAGCGAAAAGACAGGGTCTAACTATGGCTACACCTTC	CASSEKTGSNYGYTF
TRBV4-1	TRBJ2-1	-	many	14	TGCGCCAGCAGCCAAGTTTCAGGGGAGCATGAGCAGTTCTTC	CASSQVSGEHEQFF
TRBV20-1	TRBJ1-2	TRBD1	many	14	TGCAGTGCTAGATCGGACAGGGGGCGGGATGGCTACACCTTC	CSARSDRGRDGYTF
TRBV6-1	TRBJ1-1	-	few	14	TGTGCCAGCAGTTACCAACCTGGGTACACTGAAGCTTTCTTT	CASSYQPGYTEAFF
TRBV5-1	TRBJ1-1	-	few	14	TGCGCCAGCAGGCCCGCCGTCAGGGCCGCTGAAGCTTTCTTT	CASRPAVRAAEAFF
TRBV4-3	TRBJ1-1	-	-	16	TGCGCCAGCAGCCAAGAGGGGGCCAGGGTGAACACTGAAGCTTTCTTT	CASSQEGARVNTEAFF
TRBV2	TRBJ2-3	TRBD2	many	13	TGTGCCAGAAGCGGGATCTCCTTCGATACGCAGTATTTT	CARSGISFDTQYF
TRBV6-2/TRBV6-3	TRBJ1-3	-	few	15	TGTGCCAGCAGTCACTCGGGGACCGCTGGAAACACCATATATTTT	CASSHSGTAGNTIYF
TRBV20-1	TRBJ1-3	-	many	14	TGCAGTGCTAGACATGGGGGGACAGGAAACACCATATATTTT	CSARHGGTGNTIYF
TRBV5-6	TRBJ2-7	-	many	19	TGTGCCAGCAGCTTTAGCCGGGTAAGACGGGGGGCTGTCTTCTACGAGCAGTACTTC	CASSFSRVRRGAVFYEQYF
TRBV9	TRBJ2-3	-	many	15	TGTGCCAGCAGCGTTAGAGGGACTCCCACAGATACGCAGTATTTT	CASSVRGTPTDTQYF
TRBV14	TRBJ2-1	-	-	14	TGTGCCAGCAGCGTACTAGGACCTGGGAAGGTGCAGTTCTTC	CASSVLGPGKVQFF
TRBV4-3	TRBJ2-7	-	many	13	TGCGCCAGCAGCCAGAGCCAAGGCTACGAGCAGTACTTC	CASSQSQGYEQYF
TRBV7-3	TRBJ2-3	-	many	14	TGTGCCAGCAGCCCCCAAGCGGGCACAGATACGCAGTATTTT	CASSPQAGTDTQYF
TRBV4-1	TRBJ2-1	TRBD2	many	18	TGCGCCAGCAGCCAAGAGTACGGGAGGGCCGACTTTTACAATGAGCAGTTCTTC	CASSQEYGRADFYNEQFF
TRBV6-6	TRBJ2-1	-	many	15	TGTGCCAGCAGTTACGAATCCCGCTCCTACAATGAGCAGTTCTTC	CASSYESRSYNEQFF
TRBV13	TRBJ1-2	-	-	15	TGTGCCAGCAGCTTAGCCGCACGAGCTAACTATGGCTACACCTTC	CASSLAARANYGYTF
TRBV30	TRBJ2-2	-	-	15	TGTGCCTGGAGGGACAAGACAGCGAACACCGGGGAGCTGTTTTTT	CAWRDKTANTGELFF
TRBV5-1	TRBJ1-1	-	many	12	TGCGCCAGCAAGGGCGGGAACACTGAAGCTTTCTTT	CASKGGNTEAFF
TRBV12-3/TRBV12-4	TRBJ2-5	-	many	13	TGTGCCAGCAGTTTCGCGCCGGGGGAGACCCAGTACTTC	CASSFAPGETQYF
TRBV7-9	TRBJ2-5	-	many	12	TGTGCCAGCAGCAGGGGGGGGGAGACCCAGTACTTC	CASSRGGETQYF
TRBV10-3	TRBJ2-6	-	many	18	TGTGCCATCAGTGGAGACAGGTCCGGGGGCTCTGGGGCCAACGTCCTGACTTTC	CAISGDRSGGSGANVLTF
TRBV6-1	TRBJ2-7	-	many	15	TGTGCCAGCAGCGTAAAATCTAGTCGCTCCTACGAGCAGTACTTC	CASSVKSSRSYEQYF
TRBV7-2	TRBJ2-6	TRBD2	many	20	TGTGCCAGCAGCTTACTCGGACTAGCGTGGTCCAAAGCTGGGGCCAACGTCCTGACTTTC	CASSLLGLAWSKAGANVLTF
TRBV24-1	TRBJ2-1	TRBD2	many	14	TGTGCCACCAGTGATGGGACTAGCGGGGGGTGGCAGTTCTTC	CATSDGTSGGWQFF